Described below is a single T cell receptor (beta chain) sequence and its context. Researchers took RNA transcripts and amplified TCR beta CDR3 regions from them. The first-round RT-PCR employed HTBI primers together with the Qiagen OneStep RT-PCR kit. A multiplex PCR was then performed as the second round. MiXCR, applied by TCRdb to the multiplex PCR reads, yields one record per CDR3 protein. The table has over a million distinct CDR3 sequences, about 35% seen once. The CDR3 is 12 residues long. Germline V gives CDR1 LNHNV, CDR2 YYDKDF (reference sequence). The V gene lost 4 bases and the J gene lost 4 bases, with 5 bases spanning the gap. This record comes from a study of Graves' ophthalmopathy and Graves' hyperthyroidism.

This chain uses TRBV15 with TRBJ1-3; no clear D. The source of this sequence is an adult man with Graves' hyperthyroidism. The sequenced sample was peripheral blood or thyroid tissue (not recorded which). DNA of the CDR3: TGTGCCACCAGCAAGGCGGGAAACACCATATATTTT. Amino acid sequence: CATSKAGNTIYF.